Listed below are T cell receptor beta chains from one sample, sequenced in a study of T-cell memory formation after mild COVID-19. TCRdb passed the 5' RACE reads through MiXCR, listing each CDR3 protein once. The table shows roughly 170,000 distinct CDR3 sequences, with 18% occurring only once. The material sequenced was PBMCs or a T cell subset sorted from them (not recorded which). All receptors derive from a man between 18 and 35 years old who had mild COVID-19 (a few samples of this study predate the infection). Cell type and time point are not known. CDR3s include the opening cysteine and the closing phenylalanine or tryptophan. A D gene is named only where the DNA matches it firmly. A row's size may be missing; if present it is once, few, many or a size class.

CDR3 length: 15; V gene: TRBV7-2; D gene: .; J gene: TRBJ2-3; clone size: few; CDR3 DNA: TGTGCCAGCCGTAGGCCAGCTACTAGCACAGATACGCAGTATTTT; CDR3 protein: CASRRPATSTDTQYF
CDR3 length: 11; V gene: TRBV18; D gene: TRBD1; J gene: TRBJ1-1; clone size: few; CDR3 DNA: TGTGCCAGCTCACCCTCGACAGGGGAAGTCTTT; CDR3 protein: CASSPSTGEVF
CDR3 length: 14; V gene: TRBV11-3; D gene: .; J gene: TRBJ2-2; clone size: few; CDR3 DNA: TGTGCCAGCAGCTTCGACAGGTCAACCGGGGAGCTGTTTTTT; CDR3 protein: CASSFDRSTGELFF
CDR3 length: 13; V gene: TRBV5-1; D gene: .; J gene: TRBJ2-1; clone size: .; CDR3 DNA: TGCGCCAGCAGTAGGGGGACCTACAATGAGCAGTTCTTC; CDR3 protein: CASSRGTYNEQFF
CDR3 length: 16; V gene: TRBV6-2/TRBV6-3; D gene: TRBD2; J gene: TRBJ2-3; clone size: .; CDR3 DNA: TGTGCCAGCAGTCACTCCCGGGAGGGAGGCACAGATACGCAGTATTTT; CDR3 protein: CASSHSREGGTDTQYF
CDR3 length: 14; V gene: TRBV5-1; D gene: TRBD1; J gene: TRBJ2-1; clone size: many; CDR3 DNA: TGCGCCAGCAGCTCAGGGACAGGGGGTAATGAGCAGTTCTTC; CDR3 protein: CASSSGTGGNEQFF
CDR3 length: 16; V gene: TRBV18; D gene: TRBD1; J gene: TRBJ1-2; clone size: few; CDR3 DNA: TGTGCCAGCTCACCTGGGACAGGTCCTCGCACTTATGGCTACACCTTC; CDR3 protein: CASSPGTGPRTYGYTF
CDR3 length: 13; V gene: TRBV20-1; D gene: .; J gene: TRBJ2-5; clone size: .; CDR3 DNA: TGCAGTGCTAGACTTCGTACTCCGGAGACCCAGGACTTC; CDR3 protein: CSARLRTPETQDF
CDR3 length: 16; V gene: TRBV4-3; D gene: TRBD2; J gene: TRBJ2-3; clone size: .; CDR3 DNA: TGCGCCAGCAGCCAAGGATCCGGGGGGGGCACAGATACGCAGTATTTT; CDR3 protein: CASSQGSGGGTDTQYF
CDR3 length: 15; V gene: TRBV5-1; D gene: .; J gene: TRBJ2-3; clone size: few; CDR3 DNA: TGCGCCAGCAGAAGGGACGGAGGAAGCACAGATACGCAGTATTTT; CDR3 protein: CASRRDGGSTDTQYF
CDR3 length: 15; V gene: TRBV5-4; D gene: .; J gene: TRBJ1-1; clone size: few; CDR3 DNA: TGTGCCAGCAGCCCGTCACAGACAGAACACACTGAAGCTTTCTTT; CDR3 protein: CASSPSQTEHTEAFF
CDR3 length: 15; V gene: TRBV5-1; D gene: .; J gene: TRBJ2-5; clone size: .; CDR3 DNA: TGCGCCAGCAGCTTACCTTCGGGGGCCGGGGAGACCCAGTACTTC; CDR3 protein: CASSLPSGAGETQYF
CDR3 length: 13; V gene: TRBV5-1; D gene: TRBD1; J gene: TRBJ2-7; clone size: many; CDR3 DNA: TGCGCCAGCAGCACGGGACAGGCGGGCGAGCAGTACTTC; CDR3 protein: CASSTGQAGEQYF
CDR3 length: 14; V gene: TRBV5-1; D gene: .; J gene: TRBJ1-1; clone size: .; CDR3 DNA: TGCGCCAGCAGCGACCGATCGGGGGCGGGTGAAGCTTTCTTT; CDR3 protein: CASSDRSGAGEAFF
CDR3 length: 14; V gene: TRBV7-2; D gene: .; J gene: TRBJ1-1; clone size: few; CDR3 DNA: TGTGCCAGCAGCAAGGGACAATGGAACACTGAAGCTTTCTTT; CDR3 protein: CASSKGQWNTEAFF
CDR3 length: 16; V gene: TRBV12-3/TRBV12-4; D gene: TRBD1; J gene: TRBJ2-1; clone size: .; CDR3 DNA: TGTGCCAGCAGCTCGACAGGGGGTTGGGTACGCAATGAGCAGTTCTTC; CDR3 protein: CASSSTGGWVRNEQFF
CDR3 length: 16; V gene: TRBV12-3/TRBV12-4; D gene: .; J gene: TRBJ1-5; clone size: once; CDR3 DNA: TGTGCCAGCAGTTTGAAAAGGATTTATAGCAATCAGCCCCAGCATTTT; CDR3 protein: CASSLKRIYSNQPQHF
CDR3 length: 12; V gene: TRBV29-1; D gene: .; J gene: TRBJ1-2; clone size: few; CDR3 DNA: TGCAGCGTTCAAGGGGTTGGCTATGGCTACACCTTC; CDR3 protein: CSVQGVGYGYTF
CDR3 length: 15; V gene: TRBV7-9; D gene: .; J gene: TRBJ2-3; clone size: many; CDR3 DNA: TGTGCCAGCAGCTCACGAGCGGAGGGTGGAGATACGCAGTATTTT; CDR3 protein: CASSSRAEGGDTQYF
CDR3 length: 15; V gene: TRBV2; D gene: .; J gene: TRBJ1-2; clone size: .; CDR3 DNA: TGTGCCAGCAGTCTTGGTCCCGGTGGGGGCTATGGCTACACCTTC; CDR3 protein: CASSLGPGGGYGYTF
CDR3 length: 14; V gene: TRBV19; D gene: .; J gene: TRBJ2-1; clone size: .; CDR3 DNA: TGTGCCAGTAGTATAGACGGGGGCTTCAATGAGCAGTTCTTC; CDR3 protein: CASSIDGGFNEQFF
CDR3 length: 14; V gene: TRBV4-1; D gene: TRBD1; J gene: TRBJ1-6; clone size: few; CDR3 DNA: TGCGCCAGCAGCCTACAGGGGCCTAATTCACCCCTCCACTTT; CDR3 protein: CASSLQGPNSPLHF
CDR3 length: 15; V gene: TRBV25-1; D gene: .; J gene: TRBJ1-5; clone size: .; CDR3 DNA: TGTGCCAGCTATGCCATAGGATCTGCCAATCAGCCCCAGCATTTT; CDR3 protein: CASYAIGSANQPQHF
CDR3 length: 15; V gene: TRBV4-2; D gene: TRBD1; J gene: TRBJ2-2; clone size: .; CDR3 DNA: TGTGCCAGCAGCCCAAGGGACAGAGACACCGGGGAGCTGTTTTTT; CDR3 protein: CASSPRDRDTGELFF
CDR3 length: 15; V gene: TRBV20-1; D gene: TRBD1; J gene: TRBJ2-7; clone size: few; CDR3 DNA: TGCAGTGCTAGACCGTACAGGGGTCGCCCCTACGAGCAGTACTTC; CDR3 protein: CSARPYRGRPYEQYF
CDR3 length: 15; V gene: TRBV3-1; D gene: .; J gene: TRBJ2-2; clone size: few; CDR3 DNA: TGTGCCAGCAGCCAAGTAGGGGGGCTCACCGGGGAGCTGTTTTTT; CDR3 protein: CASSQVGGLTGELFF
CDR3 length: 12; V gene: TRBV28; D gene: .; J gene: TRBJ1-1; clone size: few; CDR3 DNA: TGTGCCAGCACCCTTATAAGAGGTGAAGCTTTCTTT; CDR3 protein: CASTLIRGEAFF
CDR3 length: 12; V gene: TRBV20-1; D gene: .; J gene: TRBJ1-6; clone size: .; CDR3 DNA: TGCAGTGCTAGATTACCCAATTCACCCCTCCACTTT; CDR3 protein: CSARLPNSPLHF
CDR3 length: 12; V gene: TRBV12-3/TRBV12-4; D gene: .; J gene: TRBJ1-2; clone size: .; CDR3 DNA: TGTGCCAGCATGAGGGGGGCTAGGGGCTACACCTTC; CDR3 protein: CASMRGARGYTF
CDR3 length: 15; V gene: TRBV7-8; D gene: .; J gene: TRBJ1-2; clone size: few; CDR3 DNA: TGTGCCAGCAGCTTCTCCGGGGGAGTTCCCTATGGCTACACCTTC; CDR3 protein: CASSFSGGVPYGYTF
CDR3 length: 14; V gene: TRBV27; D gene: .; J gene: TRBJ2-7; clone size: few; CDR3 DNA: TGTGCCAGCAAAAGATCACCGGGGTCCTACGAGCAGTACTTC; CDR3 protein: CASKRSPGSYEQYF
CDR3 length: 11; V gene: TRBV20-1; D gene: .; J gene: TRBJ2-1; clone size: .; CDR3 DNA: TGCAGTGCAGCTACGACGGCTGAGCAGTTCTTC; CDR3 protein: CSAATTAEQFF
CDR3 length: 13; V gene: TRBV11-2; D gene: .; J gene: TRBJ1-1; clone size: few; CDR3 DNA: TGTGCCAGCAGCTCCGCCCCAAACACTGAAGCTTTCTTT; CDR3 protein: CASSSAPNTEAFF
CDR3 length: 15; V gene: TRBV7-2; D gene: TRBD1; J gene: TRBJ2-3; clone size: many; CDR3 DNA: TGTGCCAGCAGCGGGGGACAGGAGGGAAGAGATACGCAGTATTTT; CDR3 protein: CASSGGQEGRDTQYF
CDR3 length: 16; V gene: TRBV7-2; D gene: TRBD2; J gene: TRBJ2-7; clone size: few; CDR3 DNA: TGTGCCAGCAGCACCGGACTAGCGGGGGTTGGTTACGAGCAGTACTTC; CDR3 protein: CASSTGLAGVGYEQYF
CDR3 length: 14; V gene: TRBV29-1; D gene: TRBD1; J gene: TRBJ2-3; clone size: .; CDR3 DNA: TGCAGCGCCTTTGGGACAGGGGGAAGCGGTACGCAGTATTTT; CDR3 protein: CSAFGTGGSGTQYF
CDR3 length: 14; V gene: TRBV11-2; D gene: TRBD1; J gene: TRBJ1-1; clone size: .; CDR3 DNA: TGTGCCAGCAGAAGCAGGGGGATGAACACTGAAGCTTTCTTT; CDR3 protein: CASRSRGMNTEAFF
CDR3 length: 16; V gene: TRBV4-2; D gene: TRBD1; J gene: TRBJ1-2; clone size: .; CDR3 DNA: TGTGCCAGCAGCCAAGAGGCGGGACAGCGGAACTATGGCTACACCTTC; CDR3 protein: CASSQEAGQRNYGYTF
CDR3 length: 15; V gene: TRBV7-2; D gene: .; J gene: TRBJ2-1; clone size: few; CDR3 DNA: TGTGCCAGCACCCTCTGGGGAGGTGCTAGACTTGAGCAGTTCTTC; CDR3 protein: CASTLWGGARLEQFF
CDR3 length: 11; V gene: TRBV20-1; D gene: .; J gene: TRBJ1-2; clone size: many; CDR3 DNA: TGCAGTGCTAGAGATAACTATGGCTACACCTTC; CDR3 protein: CSARDNYGYTF
CDR3 length: 13; V gene: TRBV6-1; D gene: .; J gene: TRBJ1-1; clone size: .; CDR3 DNA: TGTGCCAGCAGTGAAGAGGAGGGTACTGAAGCTTTCTTT; CDR3 protein: CASSEEEGTEAFF
CDR3 length: 12; V gene: TRBV19; D gene: .; J gene: TRBJ2-5; clone size: .; CDR3 DNA: TGTGCCAGTGCCTCGAGTGGTGAGACCCAGTACTTC; CDR3 protein: CASASSGETQYF
CDR3 length: 14; V gene: TRBV4-3; D gene: TRBD1; J gene: TRBJ1-6; clone size: .; CDR3 DNA: TGCGCCAGCAGTCAGGGACAGGGGGACTCACCCCTCCACTTT; CDR3 protein: CASSQGQGDSPLHF
CDR3 length: 17; V gene: TRBV15; D gene: .; J gene: TRBJ1-5; clone size: .; CDR3 DNA: TGTGCCACCAGCAGACCGCAATCGTCGTATAGCAATCAGCCCCAGCATTTT; CDR3 protein: CATSRPQSSYSNQPQHF
CDR3 length: 15; V gene: TRBV4-3; D gene: TRBD1; J gene: TRBJ1-1; clone size: few; CDR3 DNA: TGCGCCAGCAGCCGAACCCCGGCAGGGGGCATTGAAGCTTTCTTT; CDR3 protein: CASSRTPAGGIEAFF
CDR3 length: 14; V gene: TRBV18; D gene: TRBD1; J gene: TRBJ1-6; clone size: .; CDR3 DNA: TGTGCCAGCTCATCCAGACAGGGGAATTCACCCCTCCACTTT; CDR3 protein: CASSSRQGNSPLHF
CDR3 length: 14; V gene: TRBV4-3; D gene: .; J gene: TRBJ2-5; clone size: .; CDR3 DNA: TGCGCCAGCAGCCAAGGCCCCGTCCGAGAGACCCAGTACTTC; CDR3 protein: CASSQGPVRETQYF
CDR3 length: 14; V gene: TRBV20-1; D gene: .; J gene: TRBJ2-1; clone size: few; CDR3 DNA: TGCAGTCGGGGGCCGAGACACTCAAACAATGAGCAGTTCTTC; CDR3 protein: CSRGPRHSNNEQFF
CDR3 length: 14; V gene: TRBV5-1; D gene: TRBD1; J gene: TRBJ1-6; clone size: few; CDR3 DNA: TGCGCCAGCAGCTGGCCAGGGGGAGATTCACCCCTCCACTTT; CDR3 protein: CASSWPGGDSPLHF
CDR3 length: 14; V gene: TRBV5-5; D gene: .; J gene: TRBJ1-2; clone size: .; CDR3 DNA: TGTGCCAGCAGCCTAGCGGGTACAGTCTATGGCTACACCTTC; CDR3 protein: CASSLAGTVYGYTF
CDR3 length: 13; V gene: TRBV20-1; D gene: .; J gene: TRBJ1-2; clone size: .; CDR3 DNA: TGCAGTGCTAGCGCAGCCTCTAGCTATGGCTACACCTTC; CDR3 protein: CSASAASSYGYTF
CDR3 length: 16; V gene: TRBV15; D gene: .; J gene: TRBJ2-1; clone size: once; CDR3 DNA: TGTGCCACCAGCAGAGATCGGGCGGGGAATTACAATGAGCAGTTCTTC; CDR3 protein: CATSRDRAGNYNEQFF
CDR3 length: 15; V gene: TRBV11-2; D gene: .; J gene: TRBJ2-5; clone size: few; CDR3 DNA: TGTGCCAGCAGCCCACCCGTCCGGTCTCAAGAGACCCAGTACTTC; CDR3 protein: CASSPPVRSQETQYF
CDR3 length: 14; V gene: TRBV7-2; D gene: .; J gene: TRBJ2-7; clone size: few; CDR3 DNA: TGTGCCAGCAGCTTAGGCAGGGTCTCCTACGAGCAGTACTTC; CDR3 protein: CASSLGRVSYEQYF
CDR3 length: 18; V gene: TRBV7-2; D gene: .; J gene: TRBJ2-3; clone size: many; CDR3 DNA: TGTGCCAGCAGCTTAGAGGAGGGGGTAGCGGAGCCCACAGATACGCAGTATTTT; CDR3 protein: CASSLEEGVAEPTDTQYF